The entry below describes one T cell receptor (beta chain). Some clones are missing from TCRdb's copy, which holds only in-frame ones; the method was immunoSEQ multiplex PCR. There are more than 85,000 clones in the sample; around nine tenths occur only once, and 1.5% to 2.5% lies in the top ten. Germline values: CDR1 MNHNS, CDR2 SASEGT. Trimming took off 2 bases at V and 1 base at J, with 14 bases between the two ends. The CDR3 contains 16 residues. The data are from a study of blood T cell repertoires in COVID-19. About the research overall: Italy, Spain and the United States were the sources of the convalescent and acute COVID-19 samples.

The V call is TRBV6-1, the J call TRBJ2-5; D possibly corresponds to TRBD1 (5 bases). The source is a woman aged 50 to 60 with COVID-19, enrolled during active disease. Input material: peripheral blood. The CDR3 bases are TGTGCCAGCAGTGAAATGGACATAGGGGTCCAAGAGACCCAGTACTTC. This gives the protein CASSEMDIGVQETQYF.